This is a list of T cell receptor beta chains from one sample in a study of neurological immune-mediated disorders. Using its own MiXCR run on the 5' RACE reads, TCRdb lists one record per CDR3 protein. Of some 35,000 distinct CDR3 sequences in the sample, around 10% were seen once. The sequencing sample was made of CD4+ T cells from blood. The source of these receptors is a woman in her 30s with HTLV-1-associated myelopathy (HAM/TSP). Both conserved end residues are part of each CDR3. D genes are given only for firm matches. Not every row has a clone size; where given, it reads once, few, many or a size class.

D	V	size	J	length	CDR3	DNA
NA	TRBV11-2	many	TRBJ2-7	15	CASSLVGGKSYEQYF	TGTGCCAGCAGCTTAGTTGGGGGTAAGAGCTACGAGCAGTACTTC
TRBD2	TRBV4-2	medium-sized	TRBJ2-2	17	CASSQEGLAGGPGELFF	TGTGCCAGCAGCCAAGAAGGACTAGCGGGGGGCCCCGGGGAGCTGTTTTTT
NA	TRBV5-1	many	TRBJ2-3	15	CASSLGQIGTDTQYF	TGCGCCAGCAGCTTGGGTCAGATCGGCACAGATACGCAGTATTTT
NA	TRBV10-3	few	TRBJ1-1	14	CAIKVSGMNTEAFF	TGTGCCATCAAGGTGTCGGGGATGAACACTGAAGCTTTCTTT
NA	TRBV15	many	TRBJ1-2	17	CATNRDVFRASNYGYTF	TGTGCCACCAACAGAGACGTCTTCAGGGCCTCTAACTATGGCTACACCTTC
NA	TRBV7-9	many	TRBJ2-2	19	CASSLIYSGARGNTGELFF	TGTGCCAGCAGCTTAATTTACTCAGGGGCTCGGGGGAACACCGGGGAGCTGTTTTTT
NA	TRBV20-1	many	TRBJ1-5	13	CSATRDGNQPQHF	TGCAGTGCTACAAGGGACGGCAATCAGCCCCAGCATTTT
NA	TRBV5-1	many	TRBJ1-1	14	CASSPTAGGTEAFF	TGCGCCAGCAGCCCCACCGCGGGGGGGACTGAAGCTTTCTTT
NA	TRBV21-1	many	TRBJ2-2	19	CASSKDISERGQGTGELFF	TGTGCCAGCAGCAAAGATATCTCCGAGAGGGGGCAGGGCACCGGGGAGCTGTTTTTT
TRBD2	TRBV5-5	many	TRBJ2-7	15	CASSLTSGATYEQYF	TGTGCCAGCAGCCTGACTAGCGGGGCGACCTACGAGCAGTACTTC
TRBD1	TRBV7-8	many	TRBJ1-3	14	CASSPGDRRNTIYF	TGTGCCAGCAGCCCTGGGGACAGACGAAACACCATATATTTT
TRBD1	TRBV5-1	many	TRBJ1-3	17	CASSIQTGGTSGNTIYF	TGCGCCAGCAGCATCCAGACAGGGGGGACCTCTGGAAACACCATATATTTT
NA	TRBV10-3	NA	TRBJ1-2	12	CANSGLLGVYTF	TGTGCCAACTCGGGACTTTTAGGTGTCTACACCTTC
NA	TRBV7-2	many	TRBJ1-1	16	CASSLFSLRENTEAFF	TGTGCCAGCAGCTTATTTTCATTGCGGGAGAACACTGAAGCTTTCTTT
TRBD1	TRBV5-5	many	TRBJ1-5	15	CASSATGGTGGPQHF	TGTGCCAGCAGCGCCACAGGGGGCACGGGAGGGCCCCAGCATTTT
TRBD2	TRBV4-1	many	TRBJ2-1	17	CASSQRGEASGYNEQFF	TGCGCCAGCAGCCAACGGGGGGAGGCTAGCGGCTACAATGAGCAGTTCTTC
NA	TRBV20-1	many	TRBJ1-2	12	CSAKKINYGYTF	TGCAGTGCTAAAAAGATTAACTATGGCTACACCTTC
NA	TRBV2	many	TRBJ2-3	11	CASGLTDTQYF	TGTGCCAGCGGTCTCACAGATACGCAGTATTTT
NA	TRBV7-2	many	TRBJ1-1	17	CASSYRAQGRTNTEAFF	TGTGCCAGCAGCTACCGGGCACAGGGTCGAACAAACACTGAAGCTTTCTTT
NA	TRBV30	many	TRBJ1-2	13	CAWSVSRYYGYTF	TGTGCCTGGAGTGTATCCAGATACTATGGCTACACCTTC
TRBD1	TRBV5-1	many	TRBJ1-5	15	CASSEQGDVNQPQHF	TGCGCCAGCAGCGAACAGGGGGACGTCAATCAGCCCCAGCATTTT
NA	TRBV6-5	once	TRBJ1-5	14	CASSSDILGQPQHF	TGTGCCAGCAGTTCAGACATATTGGGACAGCCCCAGCATTTT
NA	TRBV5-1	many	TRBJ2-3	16	CASSLAGTSNTDTQYF	TGCGCCAGCAGCTTGGCAGGGACCTCCAACACAGATACGCAGTATTTT
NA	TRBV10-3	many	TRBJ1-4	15	CAIRGADSPVEKLFF	TGTGCCATCAGGGGGGCGGACAGCCCTGTAGAAAAACTGTTTTTT
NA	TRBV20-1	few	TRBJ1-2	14	CSASPQGSNYGYTF	TGCAGTGCTAGTCCACAGGGATCTAACTATGGCTACACCTTC
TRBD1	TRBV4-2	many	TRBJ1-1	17	CASSDRDRGHSDTEAFF	TGTGCCAGCAGCGACCGGGACAGGGGGCATAGCGACACTGAAGCTTTCTTT
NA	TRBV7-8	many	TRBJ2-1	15	CASSLGTLSYNEQFF	TGTGCCAGCAGCTTAGGCACCCTCTCCTACAATGAGCAGTTCTTC
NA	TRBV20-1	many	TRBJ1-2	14	CSARHASTFYGYTF	TGCAGTGCTAGGCACGCTTCCACCTTCTATGGCTACACCTTC
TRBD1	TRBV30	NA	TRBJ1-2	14	CAWSFDRGLWGYTF	TGTGCCTGGAGTTTTGACAGGGGGCTATGGGGCTACACCTTC
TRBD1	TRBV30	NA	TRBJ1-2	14	CACNGQETGYGYTF	TGTGCCTGCAACGGACAGGAGACGGGCTATGGCTACACCTTC
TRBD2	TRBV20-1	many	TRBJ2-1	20	CSARDTSASGGSLSYNEQFF	TGCAGTGCTAGAGATACATCGGCTAGCGGGGGGTCGCTCTCCTACAATGAGCAGTTCTTC
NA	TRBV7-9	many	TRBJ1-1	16	CASSLVISRENTEAFF	TGTGCCAGCAGCTTAGTCATTTCCCGGGAGAACACTGAAGCTTTCTTT
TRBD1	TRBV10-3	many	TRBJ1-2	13	CAISNNRGKGYTF	TGTGCCATATCTAACAACAGGGGAAAGGGCTACACCTTC
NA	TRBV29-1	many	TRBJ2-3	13	CSVVPVDTDTQYF	TGCAGCGTTGTTCCCGTAGATACAGATACGCAGTATTTT
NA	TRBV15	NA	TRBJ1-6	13	CATETIPNSPLHF	TGTGCCACAGAGACCATTCCTAATTCACCCCTCCACTTT